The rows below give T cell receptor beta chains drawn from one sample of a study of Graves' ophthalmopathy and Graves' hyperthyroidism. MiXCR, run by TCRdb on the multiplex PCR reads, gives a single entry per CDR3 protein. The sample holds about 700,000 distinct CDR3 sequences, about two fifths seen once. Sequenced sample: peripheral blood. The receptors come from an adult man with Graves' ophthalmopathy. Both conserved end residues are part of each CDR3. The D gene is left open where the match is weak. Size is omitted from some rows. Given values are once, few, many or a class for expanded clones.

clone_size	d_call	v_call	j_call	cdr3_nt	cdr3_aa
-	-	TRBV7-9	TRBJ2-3	TGTGCCAGCAGCCCTCCGAGTGGGATTTATAGCACAGATACGCAGTATTTT	CASSPPSGIYSTDTQYF
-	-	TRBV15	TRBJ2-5	TGTGCCACCAGCAGAAATGGAGTCCGGGTGGCAGAGACCCAGTACTTC	CATSRNGVRVAETQYF
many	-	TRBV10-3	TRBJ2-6	TGTGCCATCAGTGAGTCTGGGGCCAACGTCCTGACTTTC	CAISESGANVLTF
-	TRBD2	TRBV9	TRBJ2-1	TGTGCCAGCACCCGCGATGCGGGAGCCCGCAATGAGCAGTTCTTC	CASTRDAGARNEQFF
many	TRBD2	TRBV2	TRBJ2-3	TGTGCCAGCACTGATGGACTAGCGGGGGCAGATACGCAGTATTTT	CASTDGLAGADTQYF
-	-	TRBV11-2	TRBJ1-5	TGTGCCAGCAGCTTATTCAGGGTGGCTCAGCCCCAGCATTTT	CASSLFRVAQPQHF
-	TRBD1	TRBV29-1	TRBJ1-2	TGCAGCGTGACACCGGGACAGGGGAACTATGGCTACACCTTC	CSVTPGQGNYGYTF
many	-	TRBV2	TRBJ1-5	TGTGCCAAAGGACAGCGCAATCAGCCCCAGCATTTT	CAKGQRNQPQHF
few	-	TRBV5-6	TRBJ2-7	TGTGCCAGCAGGGTGGCATTTGACATTGATTCCTACGAGCAGTACTTC	CASRVAFDIDSYEQYF
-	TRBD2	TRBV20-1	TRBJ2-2	TGCAGTGCTAGCGGACTAGCGGGAGGCGCGAACACCGGGAAGCTGTTTTTT	CSASGLAGGANTGKLFF
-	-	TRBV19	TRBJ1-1	TGTGCCAGTAGTCACCGGGACAACGAAGCTTTCTTT	CASSHRDNEAFF
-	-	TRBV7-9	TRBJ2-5	TGTGCCAGCAGCAGTGGGGGAGGGGGAAGAGAGCAGTACTTC	CASSSGGGGREQYF
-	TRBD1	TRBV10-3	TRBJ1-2	TGTGCCATCAAGGGAGGGACAGGTGATGCCTATGGCTACACCTTC	CAIKGGTGDAYGYTF
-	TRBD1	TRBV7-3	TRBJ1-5	TGTGCCAGCAGCCCATGGCGGACAGGGGGCAGTCAGCCCCAGCATTTT	CASSPWRTGGSQPQHF
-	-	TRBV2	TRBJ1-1	TGTGCCAGCAGTGCCCAACGGGGGGGGACTGAAGCTTTCTTT	CASSAQRGGTEAFF
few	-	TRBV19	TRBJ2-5	TGTGCCAGTAGTATTCAGACGGCCGCGGCGGGTCAAGAGACCCAGTACTTC	CASSIQTAAAGQETQYF
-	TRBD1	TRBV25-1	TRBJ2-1	TGTGCCAGCAGGGGACAGGGGAGGGGTGAGCAGTTCTTC	CASRGQGRGEQFF
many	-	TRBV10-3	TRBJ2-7	TGTGCCATCAAGGGGGAATTCTACGAGCAGTACTTC	CAIKGEFYEQYF
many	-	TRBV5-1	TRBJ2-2	TGCGCCAGCAGCGGGAGATCCTTCACCGGGGAGCTGTTTTTT	CASSGRSFTGELFF
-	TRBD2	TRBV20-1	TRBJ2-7	TGCAGTGCCCAAACCTTCTCTAGCGGGAGGGGGTACGAGCAGTACTTC	CSAQTFSSGRGYEQYF
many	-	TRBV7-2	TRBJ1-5	TGTGCCAGCAGCTCTCAGGGAAACAATCAGCCCCAGCATTTT	CASSSQGNNQPQHF
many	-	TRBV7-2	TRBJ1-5	TGTGCCAGCAGCTTGTACTCAGGGAATCAGCCCCAGCATTTT	CASSLYSGNQPQHF
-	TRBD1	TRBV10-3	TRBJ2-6	TGTGCCAGCAGTCCAGCGACAGGGGCGAGTTCTGGGGCCAACGTCCTGACTTTC	CASSPATGASSGANVLTF
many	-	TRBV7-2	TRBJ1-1	TGTGCCAGCAGCCCTCGTTCAGGGAACACTGAAGCTTTCTTT	CASSPRSGNTEAFF
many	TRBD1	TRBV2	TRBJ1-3	TGTGCCATCTTATCCGGGACAGCAAGAAACACCATATATTTT	CAILSGTARNTIYF
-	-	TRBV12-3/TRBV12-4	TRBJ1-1	TGTGCCAGCAGGACAACGGGCCCTAGCACTGAAGCTTTCTTT	CASRTTGPSTEAFF
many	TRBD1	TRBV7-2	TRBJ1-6	TGTGCCAGCAGCACAGGGACAGCACATAATTCACCCCTCCACTTT	CASSTGTAHNSPLHF
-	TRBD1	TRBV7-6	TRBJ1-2	TGTGCCAGCAGCTCACAGGGGACAGGGGAGGGTGGCTACACCTTC	CASSSQGTGEGGYTF
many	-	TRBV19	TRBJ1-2	TGTGCCAGTAGTATTTCGGTAGACTATGGCTACACCTTC	CASSISVDYGYTF
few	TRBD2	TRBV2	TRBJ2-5	TGTGCCAGCAGTCCGGGGACTAGCGGGAGGAGTCGAGAGACCCAGTACTTC	CASSPGTSGRSRETQYF
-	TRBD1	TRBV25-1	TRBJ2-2	TGTGCCAGCACTCCGGGACAGGGGGCGTACGGGGAGCTGTTTTTT	CASTPGQGAYGELFF
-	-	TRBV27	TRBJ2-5	TGTGCCAGCAGTTTATCGCACAGGGTGACAGAGACCCAGTACTTC	CASSLSHRVTETQYF
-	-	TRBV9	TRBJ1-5	TGTGCCAGCAGCGTAGCATCGCGCAATCAGCCCCAGCATTTT	CASSVASRNQPQHF
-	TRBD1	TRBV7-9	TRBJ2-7	TGTGCCAGCAGCAAAGGGACAGGCTTCAACGAGCAGTACTTC	CASSKGTGFNEQYF
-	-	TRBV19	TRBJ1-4	TGTGCCAGTACTGGACAGATCAATCAGCCTAATGAAAAACTGTTTTTT	CASTGQINQPNEKLFF
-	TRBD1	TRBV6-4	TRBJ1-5	TGTGCCAGCAGTCCACCTAAGGGACAGGGTAAGAGGGACAATCAGCCCCAGCATTTT	CASSPPKGQGKRDNQPQHF
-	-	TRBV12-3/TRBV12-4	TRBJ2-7	TGTGCCAGCAGCGGGATACAGGGTAAGGCGTACGAGCAGTACTTC	CASSGIQGKAYEQYF
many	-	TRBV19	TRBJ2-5	TGTGCCAGTAGTCTCCGGGGACCCTTCGGAGAGACCCAGTACTTC	CASSLRGPFGETQYF
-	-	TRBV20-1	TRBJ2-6	TGCAGTGCTAGAGAGGCGAAACCTGGGGCCAACGTCCTGACTTTC	CSAREAKPGANVLTF